Listed below are T cell receptor beta chains from one sample, sequenced in a study of blood T cell repertoires in COVID-19. Data came from immunoSEQ multiplex PCR; TCRdb stores just in-frame clones and leaves some out. The table includes about 22,000 clones, about 91% detected once. What was sequenced was peripheral blood. Receptors were obtained from a woman in her 70s with active COVID-19. Each CDR3 is given with its conserved first and last residue. Each record gives: clone size, D gene, V gene, J gene, CDR3 protein, CDR3 DNA. D genes are given only for firm matches. Some rows mark clone size as missing; the rest say once, few, many or name a class of expanded clone.

.	.	TRBV6-2/TRBV6-3	TRBJ2-1	CASSLGVGEQFF	TGTGCCAGCAGTCTAGGGGTTGGCGAGCAGTTCTTC
.	.	TRBV6-4	TRBJ2-3	CASSDGGRTDTQYF	TGTGCCAGCAGTGACGGGGGCCGCACAGATACGCAGTATTTT
.	.	TRBV7-8	TRBJ2-1	CASSLRSRSGYNEQFF	TGTGCCAGCAGCTTACGATCGAGATCGGGGTACAATGAGCAGTTCTTC
.	TRBD2	TRBV29-1	TRBJ2-1	CSVAGSGMYNEQFF	TGCAGCGTTGCTGGTAGCGGGATGTACAATGAGCAGTTCTTC
.	.	TRBV14	TRBJ1-2	CASSPPRGGYTF	TGTGCCAGCAGCCCCCCACGTGGCGGCTACACCTTC
.	.	TRBV6-2/TRBV6-3	TRBJ2-3	CASSYGRGTDTQYF	TGTGCCAGCAGTTACGGCAGGGGAACAGATACGCAGTATTTT
.	TRBD1	TRBV7-3	TRBJ1-2	CASSSGQGAGYTF	TGTGCCAGCAGCTCCGGACAGGGAGCTGGCTACACCTTC
.	.	TRBV27	TRBJ2-6	CASSLASGANVLTF	TGTGCCAGCTCGTTAGCTTCTGGGGCCAACGTCCTGACTTTC
.	.	TRBV7-6	TRBJ2-3	CASSPGAGGPPTDTQYF	TGTGCCAGCAGCCCAGGGGCGGGCGGGCCTCCCACAGATACGCAGTATTTT
.	TRBD1	TRBV5-1	TRBJ1-4	CASSGRDSLNEKLFF	TGCGCCAGCAGCGGGCGGGACAGTCTTAATGAAAAACTGTTTTTT
.	TRBD2	TRBV28	TRBJ2-2	CASSLSGLAGATGELFF	TGTGCCAGCAGTTTATCGGGACTAGCGGGAGCCACCGGGGAGCTGTTTTTT
.	TRBD1	TRBV30	TRBJ2-3	CAWDRGLGTDTQYF	TGTGCCTGGGACAGGGGTTTGGGCACAGATACGCAGTATTTT
.	.	TRBV28	TRBJ2-2	CASRPGHATGELFF	TGTGCCAGCAGACCGGGACATGCCACCGGGGAGCTGTTTTTT
.	.	TRBV21-1	TRBJ2-3	CASSGPTSGSSTDTQYF	TGTGCCAGCAGCGGCCCAACTAGCGGGAGTAGCACAGATACGCAGTATTTT
.	.	TRBV6-5	TRBJ2-2	CASRLPGTGELFF	TGTGCCAGCAGACTCCCGGGGACCGGGGAGCTGTTTTTT
.	TRBD1	TRBV7-2	TRBJ1-1	CASTFRQGATEAFF	TGTGCCAGCACCTTCAGACAGGGGGCTACTGAAGCTTTCTTT
.	.	TRBV28	TRBJ1-2	CASSPALETYGYTF	TGTGCCAGCAGCCCCGCCTTAGAGACTTATGGCTACACCTTC
.	.	TRBV7-2	TRBJ2-2	CASSFIRSGGTGELFF	TGTGCCAGCAGCTTTATCCGATCCGGGGGCACCGGGGAGCTGTTTTTT
once	.	TRBV28	TRBJ1-3	CASSLSGHFSGNTIYF	TGTGCCAGCAGTTTATCTGGGCATTTCTCTGGAAACACCATATATTTT
.	.	TRBV7-2	TRBJ1-5	CASSPRGGANNQPQHF	TGTGCCAGCAGCCCCCGGGGGGGGGCCAACAATCAGCCCCAGCATTTT
.	TRBD1	TRBV6-5	TRBJ1-1	CASSTRDRVEAFF	TGTGCCAGCAGTACCCGGGACAGGGTTGAAGCTTTCTTT
.	.	TRBV5-8	TRBJ1-3	CASSLWEPGNTIYF	TGTGCCAGCAGCTTGTGGGAGCCTGGAAACACCATATATTTT
.	TRBD1	TRBV11-2	TRBJ1-1	CASRRRGMNTEAFF	TGTGCCAGCAGACGCAGGGGGATGAACACTGAAGCTTTCTTT
few	.	TRBV27	TRBJ2-7	CASSLYSGTVEQYF	TGTGCCAGCAGTTTATATAGCGGAACCGTCGAGCAGTACTTC
.	TRBD2	TRBV4-1	TRBJ2-2	CASSQGGGRSGELFF	TGCGCCAGCAGCCAAGGGGGCGGGAGATCCGGGGAGCTGTTTTTT
.	.	TRBV15	TRBJ1-5	CATSPSVQPQHF	TGTGCCACCAGCCCGAGTGTACAGCCCCAGCATTTT
.	.	TRBV9	TRBJ2-2	CASSVATQSAYTGELFF	TGTGCCAGCAGCGTCGCTACCCAGAGCGCGTACACCGGGGAGCTGTTTTTT
.	TRBD1	TRBV5-1	TRBJ1-6	CASSFGDSTLNSPLHF	TGCGCCAGCAGCTTCGGGGACAGTACCTTAAATTCACCCCTCCACTTT
.	.	TRBV18	TRBJ1-1	CASSPNPTGQNTEAFF	TGTGCCAGCTCACCAAATCCTACGGGACAGAACACTGAAGCTTTCTTT
.	TRBD1	TRBV28	TRBJ1-1	CASSPSTGYTEAFF	TGTGCCAGCAGTCCGTCGACAGGGTACACTGAAGCTTTCTTT
.	TRBD2	TRBV7-2	TRBJ2-1	CASNLAGDSYNEQFF	TGTGCCAGCAACCTAGCGGGAGATTCCTACAATGAGCAGTTCTTC
.	.	TRBV18	TRBJ1-5	CASSQTNNQPQHF	TGTGCCAGCTCCCAAACTAACAATCAGCCCCAGCATTTT
.	TRBD2	TRBV6-5	TRBJ2-3	CANREGGIDTQYF	TGTGCCAATCGGGAGGGGGGTATAGATACGCAGTATTTT
few	TRBD1	TRBV19	TRBJ2-2	CASSIGQGVNTGELFF	TGTGCCAGTAGTATCGGACAGGGGGTGAACACCGGGGAGCTGTTTTTT
few	TRBD2	TRBV7-6	TRBJ2-1	CASSFRLAGGKLSSYNEQFF	TGTGCCAGCAGCTTTAGACTAGCGGGAGGCAAGCTAAGCTCCTACAATGAGCAGTTCTTC
.	TRBD2	TRBV5-1	TRBJ2-1	CASTLLPRTSGSYNEQFF	TGCGCCAGCACCCTTCTTCCTAGGACTAGCGGCTCCTACAATGAGCAGTTCTTC
.	.	TRBV4-1	TRBJ1-5	CASSQGGVYHQPQHF	TGCGCCAGCAGCCAAGGGGGAGTCTACCATCAGCCCCAGCATTTT
.	.	TRBV9	TRBJ1-1	CASSVDGLFGTEAFF	TGTGCCAGCAGCGTAGATGGGCTTTTCGGCACTGAAGCTTTCTTT
.	.	TRBV19	TRBJ2-6	CASSPRRGSGANVLTF	TGTGCCAGTAGTCCCCGGAGGGGCTCGGGGGCCAACGTCCTGACTTTC
.	.	TRBV21-1	TRBJ2-3	CASSKTTSGRRSTDTQYF	TGTGCCAGCAGCAAGACCACTAGCGGGAGAAGGAGCACAGATACGCAGTATTTT
once	.	TRBV5-5	TRBJ1-4	CASSLEGTLSEKLFF	TGTGCCAGCAGCTTGGAAGGTACCCTTAGCGAAAAACTGTTTTTT
.	TRBD1	TRBV19	TRBJ1-1	CASSTGTANTEAFF	TGTGCCAGTAGTACCGGGACAGCGAACACTGAAGCTTTCTTT
once	.	TRBV28	TRBJ2-7	CASSFRVGVYEQYF	TGTGCCAGCTCCTTCAGAGTGGGCGTCTACGAGCAGTACTTC
few	.	TRBV2	TRBJ1-6	CASRDRQSSYNSPLHF	TGTGCCAGCAGAGACAGACAGAGCTCCTATAATTCACCCCTCCACTTT
.	.	TRBV2	TRBJ1-3	CASSEGRVSGNTIYF	TGTGCCAGCAGTGAAGGGAGGGTATCGGGAAACACCATATATTTT
.	.	TRBV9	TRBJ1-4	CASSLRGGGEKLFF	TGTGCCAGCAGCCTGAGGGGGGGCGGCGAAAAACTGTTTTTT
.	.	TRBV5-6	TRBJ2-3	CASSLGLTNTDTQYF	TGTGCCAGCAGCTTGGGACTAACCAACACAGATACGCAGTATTTT
.	TRBD1	TRBV5-3	TRBJ1-4	CARSLYGTGDGIGGNEKLFF	TGTGCCAGAAGCTTGTATGGGACAGGAGATGGGATTGGCGGTAATGAAAAACTGTTTTTT
.	.	TRBV7-9	TRBJ1-3	CASSLGRHPLSGNTIYF	TGTGCCAGCAGCTTAGGAAGACATCCTCTCTCTGGAAACACCATATATTTT
.	.	TRBV2	TRBJ2-7	CASSEEVGREQYF	TGTGCCAGCAGTGAAGAGGTGGGGCGGGAGCAGTACTTC
.	.	TRBV6-6	TRBJ1-5	CASSRKGGSNQPQHF	TGTGCCAGCAGCCGAAAAGGCGGTAGCAATCAGCCCCAGCATTTT
.	.	TRBV15	TRBJ2-1	CATGRQGGFEQFF	TGTGCCACCGGGAGACAGGGAGGTTTTGAGCAGTTCTTC
.	.	TRBV19	TRBJ1-5	CASYPGHQNQPQHF	TGTGCCAGTTACCCGGGACACCAAAATCAGCCCCAGCATTTT
.	.	TRBV30	TRBJ2-3	CAWSPQTDTQYF	TGTGCCTGGAGTCCCCAGACAGATACGCAGTATTTT
.	.	TRBV15	TRBJ1-5	CATSRGLGGNQPQHF	TGTGCCACCAGCAGAGGCCTCGGGGGGAATCAGCCCCAGCATTTT
.	.	TRBV9	TRBJ2-1	CASSVASGLIYNEQFF	TGTGCCAGCAGCGTAGCTTCGGGACTTATTTACAATGAGCAGTTCTTC
.	.	TRBV6-5	TRBJ2-1	CASSYTKGEGLNEQFF	TGTGCCAGCAGTTACACGAAGGGGGAGGGCCTCAATGAGCAGTTCTTC
.	.	TRBV6-5	TRBJ2-2	CASGLSGATGELFF	TGTGCCAGTGGACTCTCAGGGGCCACCGGGGAGCTGTTTTTT
.	.	TRBV7-6	TRBJ2-4	CASSLAQGTNIQYF	TGTGCCAGCAGCTTAGCGCAGGGTACTAACATTCAGTACTTC